Shown below are 10 T cell receptor beta chains from a single sample sequenced in a study of spatial heterogeneity in lung cancer (dated by TCRdb to between 2017 and 2020). The time point label on this specimen signifies: blood at routine non-recurrence follow-up after resection. Without any cell sorting, TCR sequencing was performed on whole RNA extracted either from tumor and nontumor lung tissue or from cryopreserved PBMC samples. The library was built by means of 5' RACE. The sample was run on a NextSeq 500. TCRdb applied fastp at Q25 and MiXCR to the public reads, then kept only in-frame beta chains. Entries are consolidated by CDR3 protein sequence, retaining the most common genes and DNA. The sample table lists tens of thousands of distinct CDR3 sequences, around 7% of them with a count of one. Of the sample, over 30% is held by the ten largest clones. The source material was PBMCs, sampled at follow-up. These receptors all stem from a female donor with early-stage non-small cell lung cancer.

This clonotype was observed at least ten times. V gene TRBV27 combines with J gene TRBJ1-5; TRBD1 might be the D (5 bases). The CDR3 contains 15 residues. Germline values: CDR1 MNHEY, CDR2 SMNVEV (reference sequence). Trimming pared 3 bases from V and 5 bases from J, leaving 14 bases between. The CDR3 reads CASSLNRSPDQPQHF. The CDR3 DNA reads TGTGCCAGCAGTTTGAACAGGTCGCCGGATCAGCCCCAGCATTTT.

This clonotype was seen many times. J is TRBJ2-3 and V is TRBV7-2; D uncertain. Germline V gene lookup returns CDR1 SGHTA and CDR2 FQGNSA. This CDR3 comprises 15 residues. V lost 0 bases, J lost 1 base, and 8 bases lay in between. The CDR3 DNA reads as TGTGCCAGCAGCTTAGCAGTGACCGGCACAGATACGCAGTATTTT. Amino acid sequence: CASSLAVTGTDTQYF.

Turning to this clonotype: This may arise from a read error, as a much more abundant clone is one base away. V gene TRBV10-3 combines with J gene TRBJ1-1, with a possible D match to TRBD1 (5 bases). The CDR3 runs to 14 residues. Looked up from germline, CDR1 is ENHRY and CDR2 is SYGVKD. Deletions cut 2 bases from V and 6 bases from J, with 13 bases between. CDR3 in amino acids: CAISELNGDSEAFF. The CDR3 nucleotides are TGTGCCATCAGTGAGCTAAACGGGGACTCTGAAGCTTTCTTT.

This clonotype was seen ten or more times. For the CDR3, the DNA is TGTGCCAGCAGCTCCTGGGACAGAGCAGCAACCACTGAAGCTTTCTTT. Residues: CASSSWDRAATTEAFF. This chain links TRBV7-2 with TRBJ1-1, with 7 nucleotides matching TRBD1. Germline assignment: CDR1 SGHTA and CDR2 FQGNSA. With 4 bases clipped from V and 4 bases from J, the junction kept 12 bases outside the gene matches. The CDR3 is 16 amino acids.

This clonotype has ten or more counts. The rearrangement joins TRBV20-1 to TRBJ2-5, with D unresolved. The CDR3 contains 12 residues. Germline CDR1 DFQATT, CDR2 SNEGSKA (reference sequence). Trimming removed 6 bases from V and 0 bases from J, with 8 bases in between. CDR3 sequence (DNA): TGCAGTGCCACACCCTACCAAGAGACCCAGTACTTC. Amino acid sequence: CSATPYQETQYF.

J is TRBJ2-1 and V is TRBV2; TRBD2 aligns across 9 bases. The trim removed 5 bases at V and 6 bases at J, leaving 8 bases unmatched. Germline CDR1 is SNHLY and CDR2 is FYNNEI. The CDR3 sequence is 15 residues long. CDR3 coding DNA: TGTGCCAGCAGTCTCAAAGCGGGGGGCCCCAATGAGCAGTTCTTC. Protein product: CASSLKAGGPNEQFF.

V and J are TRBV9 and TRBJ2-5, with D perhaps assigned TRBD1 or TRBD2 (5 bases each). The V end was cut by 3 bases, the J end by 2 bases, with 14 bases between. The V gene's germline CDR1 is SGDLS and CDR2 YYNGEE. This CDR3 is 15 amino acids long. DNA of the CDR3: TGTGCCAGCAGCGCAGGGTGGACTGGGCAAGAGACCCAGTACTTC. This codes for CASSAGWTGQETQYF.

This clonotype was picked up a small number of times. The chain couples TRBV5-4 to TRBJ2-3; D is ambiguous. V shed 2 bases and J shed 5 bases, with 6 bases lying between them. Looked up from germline, CDR1 is SGHNT and CDR2 is YYREEE (reference sequence). There are 12 residues in the CDR3. This CDR3 reads CASSFREDTQYF. The CDR3, as DNA: TGTGCCAGCAGCTTCAGAGAAGATACGCAGTATTTT.

This clonotype was found many times. The J gene is TRBJ2-3, the V gene TRBV28; D is perhaps TRBD1 (5 bases). V shed 3 bases and J shed 1 base, with 11 bases lying between them. This CDR3 region has 15 residues. Germline values: CDR1 MDHEN, CDR2 SYDVKM. In DNA form, the CDR3 reads TGTGCCAGCAGTTTGGGGCGCAAGGGCACAGATACGCAGTATTTT. Amino acids: CASSLGRKGTDTQYF.

This clonotype was found a few times. The chain combines TRBV19 with TRBJ1-3; TRBD1 might be the D (6 bases). In germline, CDR1 is LNHDA, CDR2 SQIVND (reference sequence). V gave up 7 bases and J gave up 2 bases, with 15 bases separating them. The CDR3 runs to 15 residues. The CDR3 DNA follows: TGTGCCAGTACTACAAACAGGGAACCTGGAAACACCATATATTTT. This encodes CASTTNREPGNTIYF.